The rows below give T cell receptor beta chains drawn from one sample of a study of radiotherapy plus CTLA-4 blockade in lung cancer. The protocol was immunoSEQ multiplex PCR, while the TCRdb copy is restricted to in-frame clones and leaves out a portion. Here the sample spans about 73,000 clones, around 87% being singletons. The sample here was peripheral blood, taken from a patient treated with radiotherapy plus ipilimumab. Receptor source: a human donor with non-small cell lung cancer that progressed on radiotherapy plus ipilimumab. CDR3s include the opening cysteine and the closing phenylalanine or tryptophan. A D gene is named only where the DNA matches it firmly. Clone sizes are given selectively: once, few, many, or a class where the clone is expanded.

j_call v_call clone_size d_call cdr3_aa cdr3_nt
TRBJ1-1 TRBV5-4 . . CASSPVPTRTEAFF TGTGCCAGCAGCCCCGTTCCTACTAGGACTGAAGCTTTCTTT
TRBJ2-5 TRBV27 . . CASRGLGQETQYF TGTGCCAGCAGGGGCCTGGGGCAAGAGACCCAGTACTTC
TRBJ1-1 TRBV5-1 . TRBD1 CASSSGQGGTEAFF TGCGCCAGCAGCTCGGGACAGGGAGGCACTGAAGCTTTCTTT
TRBJ2-4 TRBV5-6 . TRBD1 CASSRTGVVGKNIQYF TGTGCCAGCAGCCGGACAGGGGTGGTGGGTAAAAACATTCAGTACTTC
TRBJ1-4 TRBV6-5 . . CASSFDTYGKLFF TGTGCCAGCAGTTTTGACACCTATGGGAAACTGTTTTTT
TRBJ2-1 TRBV10-3 . TRBD2 CAISTSGMGSYNEQFF TGTGCCATCAGTACTAGCGGGATGGGCTCCTACAATGAGCAGTTCTTC
TRBJ1-1 TRBV28 . . CASSLLGGLAEAFF TGTGCCAGCAGTTTATTGGGGGGGCTCGCTGAAGCTTTCTTT
TRBJ1-5 TRBV14 . . CASSHPRGGASYSQPQHF TGTGCCAGCAGCCACCCAAGGGGTGGGGCTTCGTATTCTCAGCCCCAGCATTTT
TRBJ2-7 TRBV2 . . CASSKSGGNRYEQYF TGTGCCAGCAGTAAAAGTGGGGGGAATCGTTACGAGCAGTACTTC
TRBJ2-1 TRBV11-2 . TRBD1 CASSIGQGISNEQFF TGTGCCAGCAGCATAGGACAGGGGATATCGAATGAGCAGTTCTTC
TRBJ2-7 TRBV28 . TRBD2 CASSYRTSGRGAYEQYF TGTGCCAGCAGTTACAGGACTAGCGGGAGAGGGGCCTACGAGCAGTACTTC
TRBJ2-1 TRBV29-1 . TRBD2 CSASPWTSGKGNEQFF TGCAGCGCCAGTCCTTGGACTAGCGGGAAAGGCAATGAGCAGTTCTTC
TRBJ2-1 TRBV6-5 . TRBD2 CASSLTGGPGEQFF TGTGCCAGCAGTTTGACGGGAGGGCCGGGAGAGCAGTTCTTC
TRBJ1-1 TRBV28 . . CASNIAGKAEAFF TGTGCCAGCAACATCGCGGGGAAGGCCGAAGCTTTCTTT
TRBJ2-1 TRBV30 . TRBD2 CAWSGGRVYNEQFF TGTGCCTGGAGTGGCGGGAGGGTTTACAATGAGCAGTTCTTC
TRBJ2-3 TRBV5-1 . . CASSLEARSTDTQYF TGCGCCAGCAGCTTGGAGGCGCGGTCCACAGATACGCAGTATTTT
TRBJ2-2 TRBV7-3 . . CASSLSPQNTGELFF TGTGCCAGCAGCTTATCGCCACAGAACACCGGGGAGCTGTTTTTT
TRBJ1-5 TRBV27 . . CARKVRVDQPQHF TGTGCCAGAAAGGTAAGGGTCGATCAGCCCCAGCATTTT
TRBJ2-3 TRBV6-1 . TRBD2 CASCWVAGVTDTQYF TGTGCCAGCTGCTGGGTAGCGGGAGTCACAGATACGCAGTATTTT
TRBJ1-5 TRBV9 . TRBD1 CASSAGQGPSNQPQHF TGTGCCAGCAGCGCTGGACAGGGTCCAAGTAATCAGCCCCAGCATTTT
TRBJ2-1 TRBV27 . . CASSLSFPGGVYNEQFF TGTGCCAGCAGTCTATCATTCCCGGGCGGAGTCTACAATGAGCAGTTCTTC
TRBJ2-2 TRBV6-1 . TRBD1 CASSGDRGHGPGELFF TGTGCCAGCAGTGGTGACAGGGGGCACGGGCCCGGGGAGCTGTTTTTT
TRBJ2-5 TRBV27 . TRBD1 CASSSQGQRTQYF TGTGCCAGCAGTTCCCAGGGACAGAGGACCCAGTACTTC
TRBJ2-7 TRBV2 . . CASSASGVQAYEQYF TGTGCCAGCAGTGCTTCCGGGGTTCAGGCCTACGAGCAGTACTTC
TRBJ1-1 TRBV7-8 many . CASSSSGSREAFF TGTGCCAGCAGCTCATCCGGTTCACGTGAAGCTTTCTTT
TRBJ1-1 TRBV2 . . CASSEVWDTEAFF TGTGCCAGCAGTGAAGTTTGGGACACTGAAGCTTTCTTT
TRBJ2-1 TRBV5-8 . . CASSLGPLSSYNEQFF TGTGCCAGCAGCTTGGGACCTCTGAGCTCCTACAATGAGCAGTTCTTC
TRBJ2-1 TRBV9 . TRBD2 CASSVEAGAYNEQFF TGTGCCAGCAGCGTAGAAGCGGGGGCCTACAATGAGCAGTTCTTC
TRBJ2-7 TRBV5-1 . . CASSLEGGSSYEQYF TGCGCCAGCAGCCTGGAGGGGGGGAGCTCCTACGAGCAGTACTTC
TRBJ2-2 TRBV4-1 . TRBD1 CASSHGTENTGELFF TGCGCCAGCAGCCACGGGACAGAGAACACCGGGGAGCTGTTTTTT